This entry concerns a single TCR beta chain. It lacks a known antigen. No base-level quality is on record; no much larger clone is a single base apart. The sample originates from a study of PD-1 blockade in classical Hodgkin lymphoma (dated by TCRdb to between 2020 and 2021). In the study overall: Nivolumab dosing was 3 mg/kg intravenously every 2 weeks, continuing until either disease progression or unacceptable toxicity. The study used CyTOF and TCR beta sequencing to define a peripheral blood immune signature of response to PD-1 blockade in classical Hodgkin lymphoma.

Here is what the overall study found, with its caveats: Among trial patients, those achieving complete response had baseline diversity similar to that of newly diagnosed patients, while diversity was significantly lower in partial responders and progressors. Newly diagnosed patients were reported to have lower baseline TCR diversity than healthy donors, and relapsed/refractory patients were reported to have lower baseline TCR diversity still. Lower diversity was observed in patients in whom nivolumab was started less than 1 year after ASCT, and these patients were excluded from later analyses so that confounding by immune reconstitution would be avoided. The study was limited to a single clinical trial cohort, and causes of repertoire differences, possibly disease activity or prior therapy, remained undefined. A significant rise by C4D1 was seen in CD4+ but not CD8+ TCR diversity (p=0.0027 vs p=0.16), with the rise being most apparent in complete responders (p=0.02).

The Qiagen DNeasy kit was used to extract genomic DNA from unsorted PBMCs and from the negatively selected CD4+ and CD8+ fractions. Amplification of TCR beta CDR3 regions was done by immunoSEQ multiplex PCR with primers that anneal to V and J segments. Amplification bias was minimized using a synthetic immune receptor repertoire, and residual bias was removed computationally after sequencing. As for the authors' bioinformatics: Custom Python scripts were used to quantify repertoire diversity as the Shannon entropy index. Unsorted, CD4+ and CD8+ repertoires were examined separately, except in combined analyses, for which CD4+ and CD8+ sequences were merged in silico. Clonal expansion was defined as a frequency increase of at least 2-fold after treatment compared with C1D1, and clones undetected at baseline were assigned a pseudocount of 0.5. Clones with 0 or 1 copy at C1D1 were defined as singleton clones, while clones with 2 or more copies were defined as non-singleton clones. Clones expanded in unsorted samples were annotated as CD4+, CD8+ or unknown by matching protein sequences in sorted samples from the same patient. Diversity changes from C1D1 to C4D1 were tested in paired samples using Wilcoxon tests. TCRdb re-hosts the immuneACCESS table, in-frame sequences only. Its copies lack some clones; in the studies checked, an unresolved V gene accounts for under half of them, and the cause for the rest is not known. That table is the source of V, J and clone size, and D and trimming were worked out from the DNA. In all, the sample holds about 40,000 clones, and about 90% of those were seen once. Around 9% of the sample is held by the ten biggest clonotypes.

Reading the label with the study, this specimen's time point is: cycle 1 day 1 (C1D1), immediately before nivolumab initiation. Every trial patient had relapsed following autologous stem cell transplantation, and prior brentuximab vedotin exposure was what differed among cohorts A, B and C. The trial cohort included more than 55 patients with relapsed/refractory classical Hodgkin lymphoma, and each patient had a best overall response of complete response, partial response or progressive disease. Trial patients were treated with single-agent nivolumab in the multi-cohort phase II CheckMate 205 trial. An independent review committee assessed best overall response by applying the 2007 International Working Group response criteria. PBMCs from the trial were collected at three points: immediately before nivolumab initiation (C1D1), and during therapy at cycle 2 day 1 and cycle 4 day 1. Peripheral blood was collected in 8 mL Vacutainer Cell Preparation Tubes, from which PBMCs were isolated by centrifugation and then cryopreserved.

According to the germline V gene, CDR1 reads KGHSY and CDR2 reads FQNENV. A distance of 17 bases separates the germline ends of V and J, which lose 2 bases and 3 bases respectively. Taken from cysteine to phenylalanine, the CDR3 has 17 residues. Just CDR3 DNA is preserved here, 51 bases in frame from base 1. Source: peripheral blood mononuclear cells (PBMCs), taken at baseline. The TCR sequence derives from a human donor with classical Hodgkin lymphoma. Rearrangement joined TRBV16 to TRBJ2-4, and possibly TRBD1, on 6 matching bases. The encoded CDR3 is CASSQGRPRGNKNIQYF. The nucleotide sequence is given as TGTGCCAGCAGCCAAGGACGACCCAGGGGAAACAAAAACATTCAGTACTTC.